The next 20 T cell receptor beta chains were all read from a single sample in a study of blood T cell repertoires in COVID-19. Data came from immunoSEQ multiplex PCR; TCRdb stores just in-frame clones and leaves some out. The repertoire consists of some 60,000 clones, with roughly four fifths occurring once and the leading ten covering approximately 12%. The sequenced sample was peripheral blood. Receptor source: a human donor in a cohort sampled during active COVID-19.

The J gene is TRBJ2-2, the V gene TRBV29-1; weak D call: TRBD2 (7 bases). CDR3 length: 16 amino acids. Trimming took 5 bases from V and 4 from J, leaving 20 bases between them. From germline, CDR1 is SQVTM and CDR2 ANQGSEA. The CDR3 DNA reads as TGCAGCGTTTTAATTGGGCGGGGGCTTGTCACCGGGGAGCTGTTTTTT. Translated, it gives CSVLIGRGLVTGELFF.

The V gene is TRBV5-5, the J gene TRBJ1-2; 7 nucleotides align to TRBD1. The CDR3 spans 16 residues. The J segment lost 0 bases and the V segment lost 0 bases, leaving 5 bases of the junction unmatched. The germline V gene has CDR1 SGHKS and CDR2 YYEKEE (reference sequence). The CDR3 region is CASSLEHRGSNYGYTF. In nucleotides, the CDR3 is TGTGCCAGCAGCTTGGAGCACAGGGGTTCTAACTATGGCTACACCTTC.

The chain joins TRBV12-3 or TRBV12-4 to TRBJ2-3, with no clear D. Trimming removed 6 bases from V and 8 bases from J, with 6 bases in between. The CDR3 is made up of 10 amino acids. CDR3 in amino acids: CASSLVTQYF. CDR3 coding DNA: TGTGCCAGCAGCCTCGTTACGCAGTATTTT.

This chain connects TRBV6-1 to TRBJ1-5, with a possible D match to TRBD1 (6 bases). Germline values: CDR1 MNHNS, CDR2 SASEGT. This CDR3 region has 17 residues. V was trimmed by 4 bases and J by 0 bases, leaving 16 bases between them. In DNA, the CDR3 is TGTGCCAGCAGTGGGTCAGGGGCCAGCATTAGCAATCAGCCCCAGCATTTT. Protein: CASSGSGASISNQPQHF.

V is TRBV5-4 and J is TRBJ1-3, with D unclear. CDR3 size: 13 residues. Trimming took 2 bases from V and 2 from J, leaving 5 bases between them. The germline V gene encodes CDR1 SGHNT and CDR2 YYREEE (reference sequence). DNA of the CDR3: TGTGCCAGCAGCTTTAGAGCTGGAAACACCATATATTTT. Amino acids: CASSFRAGNTIYF.

The genes are TRBV4-1 and TRBJ1-1; D remains ambiguous. The CDR3 runs 16 residues. The V end was cut by 1 base, the J end by 1 base, with 13 bases between. Germline lookup yields CDR1 MGHRA and CDR2 YSYEKL. Written as DNA, the CDR3 is TGCGCCAGCAGCCAAGCCTACAGAGCAAAGAACACTGAAGCTTTCTTT. This gives the protein CASSQAYRAKNTEAFF.

This clone was observed a handful of times. The chain is built from TRBV6-5 and TRBJ2-5; 11 bases agree with TRBD2. The ends lost 7 bases at V and 4 bases at J; junction bases unmatched: 5. There are 14 residues in the CDR3. Germline CDR1 MNHEY, CDR2 SVGAGI. In nucleotides, the CDR3 is TGTGCCAGCAACCCCCTAGCGGGGGGAGAGACCCAGTACTTC. Its translation is CASNPLAGGETQYF.

Here the CDR3 reads CASRERGGWNTQYF. The CDR3 nucleotides read TGTGCCAGCAGGGAGCGGGGGGGCTGGAATACGCAGTATTTT. The chain links TRBV6-5 to TRBJ2-3; 10 bases align to TRBD2. V trimming: 6 bases; J trimming: 7 bases; junction bases outside the gene matches: 7. Germline CDR1 is MNHEY and CDR2 is SVGAGI. The CDR3 sequence is 14 residues long.

In DNA form, the CDR3 reads TGTGCCAGCAGCCGGACAGACCAAGAGACCCAGTACTTC. Its protein is CASSRTDQETQYF. V gene TRBV27 combines with J gene TRBJ2-5; weak D call: TRBD1 (6 bases). The V end lost 6 bases, the J end lost 0 bases, and 8 bases lay between the germline ends. The germline CDR1 and CDR2 sequences are MNHEY and SMNVEV (reference sequence). The CDR3 runs to 13 residues.

CDR3 sequence (DNA): TGTGCCAGCAGCGACCGGGGGGGGAGCTCCTACAATGAGCAGTTCTTC. Translating gives CASSDRGGSSYNEQFF. V gene TRBV9 combines with J gene TRBJ2-1; 8 bases map to TRBD2. CDR1 and CDR2 (germline): SGDLS, YYNGEE. The CDR3 is 16 amino acids. J was trimmed by 0 bases and V by 3 bases; bases with no gene match: 5.

The chain recombines TRBV7-9 with TRBJ1-1; tentatively, D is TRBD1 (6 bases). Trimming took 3 bases from V and 0 from J, leaving 8 bases between them. Germline loops: CDR1 SEHNR, CDR2 FQNEAQ (reference sequence). The CDR3 runs to 14 residues. In DNA form, the CDR3 reads TGTGCCAGCAGCTTCGGACAGCTGAACACTGAAGCTTTCTTT. This sequence encodes CASSFGQLNTEAFF.

This clone was recorded a few times. V usage is TRBV7-8 and J usage is TRBJ1-4; the D gene is possibly TRBD1 (5 bases). CDR1 SGHVS and CDR2 FQNEAQ come from the germline V gene. Between the trimmed V and J ends, which lost 0 bases and 4 bases, there was a span of 12 bases. The CDR3 spans 16 residues. For the CDR3, the DNA is TGTGCCAGCAGCTTAGCGTCGGCAGGGCTTAATGAAAAACTGTTTTTT. This codes for CASSLASAGLNEKLFF.

This sequence joins TRBV14 and TRBJ2-1; tentative D call: TRBD2 (5 bases). The V end was cut by 0 bases, the J end by 3 bases, with 12 bases between. Germline lookup yields CDR1 SGHDN and CDR2 FVKESK. The CDR3 contains 16 residues. CDR3 amino acids: CASSQDIGSIYNEQFF. The CDR3 nucleotides read TGTGCCAGCAGCCAAGACATAGGGAGTATCTACAATGAGCAGTTCTTC.

This chain links TRBV6-6 with TRBJ2-2; 12 positions agree with TRBD2. V gave up 9 bases and J gave up 6 bases; unmatched junction bases: 11. In germline, CDR1 is MNHNY, CDR2 SVGAGI (reference sequence). The CDR3 consists of 16 residues. The CDR3 nucleotides are TGTGCCAGTTCAAGGGCTAGCGGGGGGGAATCCGGGGAGCTGTTTTTT. This sequence encodes CASSRASGGESGELFF.

This clone has just one count. V gene TRBV7-6 combines with J gene TRBJ2-3; D is uncertain. CDR1 is SGHVS and CDR2 is FNYEAQ in the germline V gene. V gave up 1 base and J gave up 2 bases, with 16 bases separating them. This CDR3 is built from 17 residues. The CDR3 protein is CASSLDRVTRYTDTQYF. The CDR3 nucleotides are TGTGCCAGCAGCTTAGACCGGGTGACGAGGTACACAGATACGCAGTATTTT.

The rearrangement links TRBV19 to TRBJ1-4, with D unresolved. Germline assignment: CDR1 LNHDA and CDR2 SQIVND (reference sequence). The V gene lost 1 base and the J gene lost 0 bases, with 6 bases spanning the gap. The CDR3 loop spans 15 amino acids. The CDR3 DNA reads as TGTGCCAGTAGTATAGTTCCGTCAACTAATGAAAAACTGTTTTTT. Its translation is CASSIVPSTNEKLFF.

The chain has TRBV5-4 and TRBJ2-5; 12 bases match TRBD2. Germline V gene lookup returns CDR1 SGHNT and CDR2 YYREEE (reference sequence). This CDR3 is built from 16 residues. The V and J ends lost 5 bases and 5 bases, in that order; junction bases with no gene match: 10. The DNA for the CDR3 is TGTGCCAGCAGACATAGGACTAGCGGGGATTTGGAGACCCAGTACTTC. Translating gives CASRHRTSGDLETQYF.

This clone was counted once. The rearrangement joins TRBV28 to TRBJ2-5; 12 nucleotides align to TRBD2. This CDR3 is built from 15 residues. Trimming at V came to 5 bases and at J to 5 bases, leaving 6 bases not matched to a gene. Germline CDR1 and CDR2: MDHEN and SYDVKM. CDR3 protein: CASSSPSGGVETQYF. CDR3 sequence (DNA): TGTGCCAGCAGTAGTCCTAGCGGGGGGGTGGAGACCCAGTACTTC.

This chain links TRBV10-3 with TRBJ1-1; D is perhaps TRBD1 (5 bases). V was cut by 4 bases and J by 1 base, with 7 bases left in between. CDR1 is ENHRY, CDR2 SYGVKD, per germline. This CDR3 has 13 residues. CDR3 region: CAISARGNTEAFF. The CDR3 nucleotides read TGTGCCATCAGTGCAAGGGGGAACACTGAAGCTTTCTTT.

Of note for this clone: The junction shows a germline mismatch at one end, possibly a read error. This sequence joins TRBV5-1 and TRBJ2-3; 8 bases map to TRBD2. In germline, CDR1 is SGHRS, CDR2 YFSETQ. The CDR3 sequence is 15 residues long. CDR3 in amino acids: CARSRGGAGGDTQYF. CDR3 DNA sequence: TGCGCCCGCAGCCGGGGGGGGGCCGGGGGAGATACGCAGTATTTT. The variable domain in full, completed from reference TRBV5-1 and TRBJ2-3, reads KAGVTQTPRYLIKTRGQQVTLSCSPISGHRSVSWYQQTPGQGLQFLFEYFSETQRNKGNFPGRFSGRQFSNSRSEMNVSTLELGDSALYLCARSRGGAGGDTQYFGPGTRLTVL.